A selection of T cell receptor beta chains follows, all from one sample in a study of CDR3 diversity in severe acne. Each CDR3 protein is one row after TCRdb ran MiXCR on the PCR reads. Counted here are about 97,000 distinct CDR3 sequences, 51% occurring once; the ten biggest clones make up around 12%. Specimen: blood. These receptors were taken from a male donor with acne. CDR3s include the opening cysteine and the closing phenylalanine or tryptophan. The D gene is left open where the match is weak. Clone size is shown for a subset of rows, as once, few, many or a class of expanded clone.

TGTGCTAGCAGCTTAGATAGAGCAGGAGCTGGAAACACCATATATTTT	CASSLDRAGAGNTIYF	TRBV7-7	TRBJ1-3	16	many	NA
TGTGCCAGCAGCTTAGTCGAGGGGACGGGTGAAAAACTGTTTTTT	CASSLVEGTGEKLFF	TRBV7-9	TRBJ1-4	15	many	NA
TGTGCCAGCAGCCTAACGGCGGCGGGGGGGAATGAGCAGTTCTTC	CASSLTAAGGNEQFF	TRBV4-2	TRBJ2-1	15	few	TRBD2
TGTGCCATACGACAGGGGGACGCTGGCTACACCTTC	CAIRQGDAGYTF	TRBV10-3	TRBJ1-2	12	NA	TRBD1
TGTGCCAGCTGGCTGGGGACCAGTTACGAGCAGTACTTC	CASWLGTSYEQYF	TRBV6-1	TRBJ2-7	13	once	NA
TGTGCCAGCAGTTCCCAGGGGGCCATATTAGGGCACACTGAAGCTTTCTTT	CASSSQGAILGHTEAFF	TRBV27	TRBJ1-1	17	NA	TRBD1
TGTGCCATTATTAACACCGGGGAGCTGTTTTTT	CAIINTGELFF	TRBV2	TRBJ2-2	11	few	NA
TGCGCCAGCAGCACAGGGGTGGGAGATACGCAGTATTTT	CASSTGVGDTQYF	TRBV5-1	TRBJ2-3	13	medium-sized	TRBD1
TGTGCCACCAGCAGGGACATCGGGGGGTACCACGAGCAGTACTTC	CATSRDIGGYHEQYF	TRBV15	TRBJ2-7	15	NA	TRBD2
TGTGCCAGCAGCCAACGGAGGGGGAGCAATGAGCAGTTCTTC	CASSQRRGSNEQFF	TRBV14	TRBJ2-1	14	many	NA
TGTGCCAGCAGCCCCCGGGGGATCCAGAGCCAAGAGCAGTACTTC	CASSPRGIQSQEQYF	TRBV2	TRBJ2-7	15	NA	NA
TGTGCCAGCAGTGAAGCAAAGGGGCGCGGCTATCAGCCCCAGCATTTT	CASSEAKGRGYQPQHF	TRBV2	TRBJ1-5	16	NA	NA
TGTGCCAGCACCCTAGCGGTGAGCACAGATACGCAGTATTTT	CASTLAVSTDTQYF	TRBV7-8	TRBJ2-3	14	NA	TRBD2
TGTGCCAGCAGAGGACAGGAGGGAGGAGAAGCTTTCTTT	CASRGQEGGEAFF	TRBV2	TRBJ1-1	13	NA	TRBD1
TGTGCCAGCAGTGAATATATTGGTATGGGGAACACCGGGGAGCTGTTTTTT	CASSEYIGMGNTGELFF	TRBV25-1	TRBJ2-2	17	NA	NA
TGTGCCAGCATTGGGGGTGAAGCTTTCTTT	CASIGGEAFF	TRBV6-6	TRBJ1-1	10	few	NA
TGCAGTGCTATCGAACAGGGGTTCACTGAAGCTTTCTTT	CSAIEQGFTEAFF	TRBV20-1	TRBJ1-1	13	NA	TRBD1
TGCAGCGTGAACACCGGGGAGCTGTTTTTT	CSVNTGELFF	TRBV29-1	TRBJ2-2	10	few	NA
TGTGCCAGCAGCCAGGGACTTAACACCGGGGAGCTGTTTTTT	CASSQGLNTGELFF	TRBV11-2	TRBJ2-2	14	NA	NA
TGTGCCAGCTCACCATTCAGCGGCGGTAGGGGCCAAGAGACCCAGTACTTC	CASSPFSGGRGQETQYF	TRBV18	TRBJ2-5	17	few	NA
TGCAGCGTGCGAGACAGGGTTCTCCACGAGCAGTACTTC	CSVRDRVLHEQYF	TRBV29-1	TRBJ2-7	13	NA	TRBD1
TGCAGTGCTAGAGCTCCGGGACTAGTTGTCTACAATGAGCAGTTCTTC	CSARAPGLVVYNEQFF	TRBV20-1	TRBJ2-1	16	NA	TRBD2
TGTGCCAGCAGAGCAGCCTATAATTCACCCCTCCACTTT	CASRAAYNSPLHF	TRBV6-1	TRBJ1-6	13	many	NA
TGCAGTGCTAGGGCTAGCGGGGGAGAGACCCAGTACTTC	CSARASGGETQYF	TRBV20-1	TRBJ2-5	13	many	TRBD2
TGTGCCAGCAGCGTGCTAGCAGTTCCCGGGGAGCTGTTTTTT	CASSVLAVPGELFF	TRBV9	TRBJ2-2	14	NA	NA
TGCAGTGCTGGCACGGGACAGGCCCCCTACGAGCAGTACTTC	CSAGTGQAPYEQYF	TRBV20-1	TRBJ2-7	14	NA	TRBD1